This T cell receptor beta chain was identified in a study of OX40 agonist ivuxolimab in advanced cancers. At the level of the study: Earlier anti-PD-1, anti-PD-L1 or anti-CTLA-4 therapy was permitted; over 35% had received some.

This clone appeared a few times. Sequencing used immunoSEQ multiplex PCR; TCRdb keeps in-frame clones, though not all of them. The sample has tens of thousands of clones; roughly 89% are singletons. V was clipped by 7 bases and J by 8 bases; unmatched bases: 9. This CDR3 comprises 14 residues. Germline-derived CDR1 and CDR2 are SGHNT and YYREEE (reference sequence). The origin of this receptor is an adult with an advanced solid tumor such as melanoma, head and neck, liver or kidney cancer. Sequencing used CD4+ or CD8+ T cells sorted from blood, obtained in a trial of the OX40 agonist ivuxolimab. The chain recombines TRBV5-4 with TRBJ2-3; 11 bases align to TRBD2. The CDR3 is CASSRGTSGVTQYF. The CDR3 nucleotides are TGTGCCAGCTCGAGGGGGACTAGCGGAGTTACGCAGTATTTT.